The sequence of this T cell receptor beta chain was determined in a study of blood T cell repertoires in COVID-19. Study overall: Acute and convalescent COVID-19 specimens originated in the United States, Italy and Spain. From T cells, B-cell-depleted T cells, or PBMCs came the material, which was cDNA or gDNA.

Here immunoSEQ multiplex PCR was the method, and the copy in TCRdb shows in-frame clones only, minus some. The sample carries 70,000 to 80,000 clones, less than 90% recorded once. CDR1 is SGHVS, CDR2 FNYEAQ, per germline. The ends were cut back, 0 bases at V and 4 bases at J, with 7 bases in the middle. This CDR3 spans 13 amino acids. The sequenced sample consisted of peripheral blood. The J gene is TRBJ2-7, the V gene TRBV7-6, with D possibly TRBD1 on 5 matching bases. This receptor was obtained from a man aged 80 or over in a cohort sampled during active COVID-19. CDR3 amino acids: CASSLARQYEQYF. The CDR3 coding sequence is TGTGCCAGCAGCTTAGCGCGACAGTACGAGCAGTACTTC.